This T cell receptor beta chain is drawn from a study of shared clonotypes between healthy human individuals. The CDR3 is 15 amino acids. Germline V gene data show CDR1 as SNHLY and CDR2 as FYNNEI. V was clipped by 6 bases and J by 6 bases; unmatched bases: 11. This clone was found a few times. Clones were sequenced by immunoSEQ multiplex PCR, and TCRdb holds only the in-frame ones, with some missing. The sample records 550,000 to 850,000 clones, about 74% being singletons. The TCR comes from a woman aged 25 to 39 in good health. This chain joins TRBV2 and TRBJ1-5, with TRBD1 identical over 7 bases. Sequenced sample: memory CD4+ T cells sorted from blood. The subset here: CD45RA-negative fraction. As DNA, the CDR3 is TGTGCCAGCAGGGCGACAGGGTCCCGATTTCAGCCCCAGCATTTT. This translates into CASRATGSRFQPQHF.